These 22 T cell receptor beta chains were all obtained from the same sample, sequenced in a study of siplizumab effects on memory and regulatory T cells. Some clones are missing from TCRdb's copy, which holds only in-frame ones; the method was immunoSEQ multiplex PCR. The sample contains roughly 100,000 clones, 92% of which appear only once. Material for sequencing was CD4+ T cells sorted from blood. Receptors were obtained from a human donor in good health.

The V call is TRBV10-2, the J call TRBJ2-6, with D hard to call. The ends were cut back, 6 bases at V and 0 bases at J, with 12 bases in the middle. Germline V lookup: CDR1 WSHSY, CDR2 SAAADI. The CDR3 contains 16 residues. The CDR3 protein is CASRTGRSSGANVLTF. The DNA of the CDR3 is TGCGCCAGCAGAACCGGACGGAGCTCTGGGGCCAACGTCCTGACTTTC.

The V gene is TRBV30, the J gene TRBJ2-1; tentative D call: TRBD2 (6 bases). Deletions cut 5 bases from V and 9 bases from J, with 23 bases between. Germline CDR1 is GTSNPN and CDR2 is SVGIG (reference sequence). There are 15 residues in the CDR3. The CDR3 DNA reads TGTGCCTGGGAAGCCGTCGGGGCGGAGGGCCTTGAGCAGTTCTTC. It specifies CAWEAVGAEGLEQFF.

The V call is TRBV19, the J call TRBJ2-3, with D perhaps matching TRBD2 (6 bases). The V gene lost 4 bases and the J gene lost 4 bases, with 21 bases spanning the gap. There are 17 residues in the CDR3. Germline V gene sequence: CDR1 LNHDA, CDR2 SQIVND (reference sequence). CDR3 sequence: CASSKVSAFRLADTQYF. The CDR3 DNA follows: TGTGCCAGTAGTAAGGTATCAGCTTTTCGACTAGCAGATACGCAGTATTTT.

This chain links TRBV29-1 with TRBJ2-5; TRBD2 matches at 9 bases. Germline CDR1 SQVTM, CDR2 ANQGSEA. Germline trimming cut 1 base from V and 5 bases from J; bases unmatched to any gene: 11. This CDR3 has 16 residues. The chain's CDR3 is CSVEGRVAGARETQYF. The CDR3 coding sequence is TGCAGCGTTGAAGGTCGAGTAGCGGGAGCCCGGGAGACCCAGTACTTC.

The chain uses TRBV28 and TRBJ2-7; 7 bases map to TRBD1. Trimming cost V 2 bases and J 3 bases; bases outside gene matches: 7. CDR3 length equals 15 residues. From germline, CDR1 is MDHEN and CDR2 SYDVKM. The CDR3 coding sequence is TGTGCCAGCAGTTTACCACAGGGGACGAACTACGAGCAGTACTTC. This translates into CASSLPQGTNYEQYF.

The chain employs TRBV7-9 and TRBJ2-7, with D maybe TRBD2 (6 bases). The CDR3 loop spans 16 amino acids. The V and J ends lost 6 bases and 3 bases respectively, with 21 bases between them. Germline values: CDR1 SEHNR, CDR2 FQNEAQ (reference sequence). CDR3 bases: TGTGCCAGCAGTCGGACGGCTGCGGGGCCGCTCTACGAGCAGTACTTC. This codes for CASSRTAAGPLYEQYF.

The chain uses TRBV7-3 and TRBJ2-2; 8 nucleotides agree with TRBD2. The CDR3 extends over 18 amino acids. The junction had 12 bases not matched to a gene; V was cut back by 4 bases and J by 2 bases. Germline CDR1 reads SGHTA; CDR2 reads FQGTGA. The CDR3 sequence: CASSSDPLLAANTGELFF. The DNA of the CDR3 is TGTGCCAGCAGCTCTGACCCACTACTAGCGGCTAACACCGGGGAGCTGTTTTTT.

The table lists this clone with many counts. This chain connects TRBV6-1 to TRBJ2-1; the D is unclear. The V and J ends lost 5 bases and 1 base respectively, with 12 bases between them. Germline values: CDR1 MNHNS, CDR2 SASEGT. This CDR3 has 15 residues. CDR3 protein: CASSLEVGSYNEQFF. The CDR3 DNA sequence: TGTGCCAGCAGTCTCGAGGTAGGATCCTACAATGAGCAGTTCTTC.

This clone showed up just once. The chain combines TRBV10-2 with TRBJ2-1; 11 bases are shared with TRBD2. The CDR3 has 18 residues. Germline trimming cut 8 bases from V and 1 base from J; bases unmatched to any gene: 13. Germline V gives CDR1 WSHSY, CDR2 SAAADI. This chain's CDR3 is CASGPGSGRAASYNEQFF. The CDR3 bases are TGCGCCAGCGGCCCGGGTAGCGGGAGGGCCGCGTCCTACAATGAGCAGTTCTTC.

The rearrangement joins TRBV6-5 to TRBJ1-3, with D possibly TRBD1 on 5 matching bases. There are 16 residues in the CDR3. With 0 bases removed from V and 1 base from J, the gap between germline ends came to 10 bases. Germline V gene lookup returns CDR1 MNHEY and CDR2 SVGAGI. The CDR3 is CASSYSAGMSGNTIYF. The CDR3 coding sequence is TGTGCCAGCAGTTACTCTGCAGGGATGTCTGGAAACACCATATATTTT.

The gene calls are TRBV9 and TRBJ2-6; D is ambiguous. Trimming cost V 4 bases and J 0 bases, with 11 bases left between them. The CDR3 has 16 residues. Germline CDR1 is SGDLS and CDR2 is YYNGEE. The CDR3 region has the DNA TGTGCCAGCAGCCTCCGGGCCCTCTCTGGGGCCAACGTCCTGACTTTC. This codes for CASSLRALSGANVLTF.

This clone was detected only once. The rearrangement uses TRBV6-1 and TRBJ1-3; no clear D. Germline V gene data show CDR1 as MNHNS and CDR2 as SASEGT. The CDR3 spans 17 residues. V lost 0 bases, J lost 0 bases, and 12 bases lay in between. CDR3 amino acids: CASSEAFTGRSGNTIYF. Written as DNA, the CDR3 is TGTGCCAGCAGTGAAGCGTTCACCGGTCGCTCTGGAAACACCATATATTTT.

This clone has a single count. V is TRBV30 and J is TRBJ1-6, with unresolved D. The CDR3 is made up of 14 amino acids. V lost 4 bases to trimming and J lost 8 bases, with 15 bases between them. Germline V lookup: CDR1 GTSNPN, CDR2 SVGIG (reference sequence). Written as DNA, the CDR3 is TGTGCCTGGACCGAAGATGTGAGCGATTCACCCCTCCACTTT. This encodes CAWTEDVSDSPLHF.

The chain employs TRBV7-2 and TRBJ2-2; no clear D gene. CDR3 length: 14 residues. Looked up from germline, CDR1 is SGHTA and CDR2 is FQGNSA. V gave up 5 bases and J gave up 2 bases, with 9 bases separating them. CDR3 sequence: CASSPTSNTGELFF. The CDR3 bases are TGTGCCAGCAGCCCGACCAGTAACACCGGGGAGCTGTTTTTT.

V gene TRBV5-4 combines with J gene TRBJ1-2; tentatively, D is TRBD1 (6 bases). CDR1 and CDR2 from the germline V gene are SGHNT and YYREEE (reference sequence). This CDR3 contains 13 residues. Trimming left V 4 bases short and J 8 bases short, with 15 bases between. The CDR3 loop is CASSHEGGEGYTF. The CDR3 DNA follows: TGTGCCAGCAGCCATGAAGGGGGGGAAGGCTACACCTTC. Full variable domain (missing parts from reference TRBV5-4 and TRBJ1-2): ETGVTQSPTHLIKTRGQQVTLRCSSQSGHNTVSWYQQALGQGPQFIFQYYREEENGRGNFPPRFSGLQFPNYSSELNVNALELDDSALYLCASSHEGGEGYTFGSGTRLTVV.

This chain joins TRBV7-9 and TRBJ2-1; 7 bases are a match to TRBD2. The CDR3 length is 15 residues. J was trimmed by 4 bases and V by 1 base; bases with no gene match: 4. Germline-derived CDR1 and CDR2 are SEHNR and FQNEAQ (reference sequence). CDR3: CASSLELAAYNEQFF. The CDR3 DNA is TGTGCCAGCAGCTTAGAGCTAGCGGCATACAATGAGCAGTTCTTC.

CDR3 region: CAIKRTGLGDTQYF. In nucleotides, the CDR3 is TGTGCCATCAAAAGGACAGGATTAGGAGATACGCAGTATTTT. The chain combines TRBV10-3 with TRBJ2-3; 7 bases fit TRBD1. Germline trimming cut 7 bases from V and 5 bases from J; bases unmatched to any gene: 9. In germline, CDR1 is ENHRY, CDR2 SYGVKD. The CDR3 length is 14 residues.

The chain is built from TRBV9 and TRBJ2-6, with TRBD1 matching 7 bases. The CDR3 is 17 amino acids. J lost 2 bases, V lost 0 bases, and 5 bases had no gene match. Germline V gives CDR1 SGDLS, CDR2 YYNGEE. CDR3 DNA sequence: TGTGCCAGCAGCGTAGAAGACAGGGCAGCTGGGGCCAACGTCCTGACTTTC. Translating it yields CASSVEDRAAGANVLTF.

This clone was detected once. The chain joins TRBV18 to TRBJ1-2, with no clear D. Germline values: CDR1 KGHSH, CDR2 LQKENI. This CDR3 has 13 amino acids. Trimming removed 1 base at V and 3 bases at J, with 6 bases between. CDR3 loop: CASSPRGDYGYTF. CDR3 nucleotides: TGTGCCAGCTCACCACGGGGTGACTATGGCTACACCTTC.

V and J are TRBV9 and TRBJ2-1, with D perhaps matching TRBD1 (6 bases). Per germline, CDR1 SGDLS and CDR2 YYNGEE. The CDR3 extends over 17 amino acids. Trimming took 0 bases from V and 2 from J, leaving 15 bases between them. CDR3 region: CASSVEPGVLTYNEQFF. The CDR3 nucleotides read TGTGCCAGCAGCGTAGAACCAGGGGTCTTAACCTACAATGAGCAGTTCTTC.

The chain carries TRBV28 and TRBJ1-1, with D unresolved. Germline V CDR1 and CDR2: MDHEN, SYDVKM. The CDR3 runs 14 residues. V lost 5 bases and J lost 5, with 15 bases in between. The CDR3 region is CASSLGGGGTEAFF. The CDR3 region has the DNA TGTGCCAGCAGTCTAGGAGGCGGCGGGACTGAAGCTTTCTTT.

This sequence joins TRBV18 and TRBJ1-4; D may be TRBD1 (6 bases). CDR1 is KGHSH, CDR2 LQKENI, per germline. Trimming took 5 bases from V and 4 from J, leaving 17 bases between them. This CDR3 region has 16 residues. The chain's CDR3 is CASSSGTGQYNEKLFF. The CDR3 DNA reads as TGTGCCAGCTCATCGGGGACCGGACAGTATAATGAAAAACTGTTTTTT.